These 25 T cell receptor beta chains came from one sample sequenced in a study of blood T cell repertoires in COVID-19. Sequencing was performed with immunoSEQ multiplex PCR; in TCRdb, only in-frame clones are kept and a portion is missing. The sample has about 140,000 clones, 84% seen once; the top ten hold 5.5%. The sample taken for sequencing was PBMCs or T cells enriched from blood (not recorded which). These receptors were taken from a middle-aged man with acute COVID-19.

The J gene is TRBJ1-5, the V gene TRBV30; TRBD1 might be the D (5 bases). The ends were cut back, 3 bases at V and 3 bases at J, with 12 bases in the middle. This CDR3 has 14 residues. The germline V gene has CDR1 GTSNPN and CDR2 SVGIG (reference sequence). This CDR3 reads CAWRPPGSNQPQHF. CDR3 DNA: TGTGCCTGGAGGCCGCCAGGGTCCAATCAGCCCCAGCATTTT.

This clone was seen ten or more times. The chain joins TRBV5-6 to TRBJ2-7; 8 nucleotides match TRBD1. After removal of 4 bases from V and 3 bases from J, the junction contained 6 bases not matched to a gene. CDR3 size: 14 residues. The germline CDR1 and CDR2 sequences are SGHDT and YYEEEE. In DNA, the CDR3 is TGTGCCAGCAGCATAGGACAGGGACTCTACGAGCAGTACTTC. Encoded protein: CASSIGQGLYEQYF.

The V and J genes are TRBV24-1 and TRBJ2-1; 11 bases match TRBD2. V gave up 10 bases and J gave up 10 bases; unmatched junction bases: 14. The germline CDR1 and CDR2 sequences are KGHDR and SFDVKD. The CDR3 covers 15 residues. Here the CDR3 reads CATQRGSGRDGEQFF. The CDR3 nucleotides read TGTGCCACGCAACGAGGTAGCGGGAGGGACGGGGAGCAGTTCTTC.

Written as DNA, the CDR3 is TGTGCCTTCTGCTTTAGCGGGATCAGCACAGATACGCAGTATTTT. Translation: CAFCFSGISTDTQYF. V usage is TRBV30 and J usage is TRBJ2-3, with 8 bases fitting TRBD2. The CDR3 totals 15 residues. Trimming at V came to 7 bases and at J to 0 bases, leaving 9 bases not matched to a gene. CDR1 is GTSNPN, CDR2 SVGIG, per germline (reference sequence). The complete variable domain, with remaining parts taken from reference TRBV30 and TRBJ2-3, reads SQTIHQWPATLVQPVGSPLSLECTVEGTSNPNLYWYRQAAGRGLQLLFYSVGIGQISSEVPQNLSASRPQDRQFILSSKKLLLSDSGFYLCAFCFSGISTDTQYFGPGTRLTVL.

The CDR3 is CASSHPASVHCLNYGYTF. The CDR3 DNA sequence: TGCGCCAGCAGTCACCCCGCCTCGGTCCATTGCCTAAACTATGGCTACACCTTC. V and J are TRBV23-1 and TRBJ1-2; D not resolved. TRBV23-1 is an open reading frame, and its role is uncertain. This CDR3 region has 18 residues. The ends were cut back, 3 bases at V and 2 bases at J, with 22 bases in the middle.

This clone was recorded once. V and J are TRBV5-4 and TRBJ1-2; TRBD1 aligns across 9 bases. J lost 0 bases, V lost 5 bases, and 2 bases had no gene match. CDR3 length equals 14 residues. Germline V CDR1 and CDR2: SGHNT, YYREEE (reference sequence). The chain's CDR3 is CASRGQGTNYGYTF. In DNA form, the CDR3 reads TGTGCCAGCAGAGGACAGGGGACTAACTATGGCTACACCTTC.

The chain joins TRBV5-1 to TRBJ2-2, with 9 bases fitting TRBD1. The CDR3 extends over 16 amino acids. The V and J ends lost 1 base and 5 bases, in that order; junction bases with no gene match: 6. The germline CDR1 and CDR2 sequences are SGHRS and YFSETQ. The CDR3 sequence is CASSLSLQGATGELFF. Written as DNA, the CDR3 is TGCGCCAGCAGCTTGTCCTTACAGGGGGCAACCGGGGAGCTGTTTTTT.

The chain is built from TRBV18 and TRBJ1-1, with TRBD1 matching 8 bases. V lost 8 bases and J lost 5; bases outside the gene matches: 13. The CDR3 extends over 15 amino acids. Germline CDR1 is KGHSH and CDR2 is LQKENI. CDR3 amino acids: CASQAGGLPGTEAFF. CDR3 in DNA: TGTGCCAGCCAGGCAGGGGGCCTACCGGGAACTGAAGCTTTCTTT. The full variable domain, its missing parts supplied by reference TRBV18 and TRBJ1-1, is NAGVMQNPRHLVRRRGQEARLRCSPMKGHSHVYWYRQLPEEGLKFMVYLQKENIIDESGMPKERFSAEFPKEGPSILRIQQVVRGDSAAYFCASQAGGLPGTEAFFGQGTRLTVV.

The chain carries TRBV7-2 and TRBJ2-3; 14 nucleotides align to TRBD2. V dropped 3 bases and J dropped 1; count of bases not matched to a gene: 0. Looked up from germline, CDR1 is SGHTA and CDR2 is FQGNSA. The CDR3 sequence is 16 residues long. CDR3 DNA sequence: TGTGCCAGCAGCTTGACTAGCGGGAGGGGCACAGATACGCAGTATTTT. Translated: CASSLTSGRGTDTQYF.

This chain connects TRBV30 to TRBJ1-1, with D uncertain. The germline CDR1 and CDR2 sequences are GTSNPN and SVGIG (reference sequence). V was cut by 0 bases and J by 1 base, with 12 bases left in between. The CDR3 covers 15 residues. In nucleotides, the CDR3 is TGTGCCTGGAGTGTGTCCGCCGCGGAGAACACTGAAGCTTTCTTT. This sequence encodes CAWSVSAAENTEAFF.

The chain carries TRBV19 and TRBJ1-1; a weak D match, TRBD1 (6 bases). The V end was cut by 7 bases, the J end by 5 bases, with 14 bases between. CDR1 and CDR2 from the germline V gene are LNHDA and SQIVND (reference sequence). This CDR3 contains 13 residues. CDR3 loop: CASNRAPGTEAFF. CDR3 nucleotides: TGTGCCAGTAACAGGGCCCCGGGGACTGAAGCTTTCTTT.

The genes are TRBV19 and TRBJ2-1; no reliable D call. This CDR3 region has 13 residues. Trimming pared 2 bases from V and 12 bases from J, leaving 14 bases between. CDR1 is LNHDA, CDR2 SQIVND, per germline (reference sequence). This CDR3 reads CASSISQEFRQFF. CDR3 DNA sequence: TGTGCCAGTAGTATATCGCAGGAATTCAGGCAGTTCTTC.

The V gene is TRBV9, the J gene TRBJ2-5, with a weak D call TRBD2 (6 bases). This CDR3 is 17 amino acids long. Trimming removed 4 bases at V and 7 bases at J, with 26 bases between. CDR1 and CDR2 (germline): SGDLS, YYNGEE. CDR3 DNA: TGTGCCAGCAGCCCGAGGGATCGGACACCGTGGGGAGGGACCCAGTACTTC. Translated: CASSPRDRTPWGGTQYF. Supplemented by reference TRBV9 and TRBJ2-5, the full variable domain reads DSGVTQTPKHLITATGQRVTLRCSPRSGDLSVYWYQQSLDQGLQFLIQYYNGEERAKGNILERFSAQQFPDLHSELNLSSLELGDSALYFCASSPRDRTPWGGTQYFGPGTRLLVL.

CDR3: CASSPPQGARTEAFF. CDR3 DNA: TGTGCCAGCAGTCCCCCACAGGGGGCGCGAACTGAAGCTTTCTTT. The chain is built from TRBV6-5 and TRBJ1-1; the match to TRBD1 covers 9 bases. The V and J ends lost 5 bases and 5 bases, in that order; junction bases with no gene match: 9. CDR1 is MNHEY, CDR2 SVGAGI, per germline. CDR3 size: 15 residues.

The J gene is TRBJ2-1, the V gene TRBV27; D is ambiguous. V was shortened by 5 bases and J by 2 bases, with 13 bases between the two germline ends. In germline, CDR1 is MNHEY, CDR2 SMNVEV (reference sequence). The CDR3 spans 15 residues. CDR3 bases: TGTGCCAGCAGTAAATCTAGTCCTACCTACAATGAGCAGTTCTTC. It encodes CASSKSSPTYNEQFF.

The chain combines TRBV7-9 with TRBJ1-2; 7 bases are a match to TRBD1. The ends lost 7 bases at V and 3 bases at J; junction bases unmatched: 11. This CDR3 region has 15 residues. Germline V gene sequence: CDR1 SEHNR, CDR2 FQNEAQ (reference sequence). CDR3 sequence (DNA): TGTGCCAGCACCGTGACAGGGAGCGGGCACTATGGCTACACCTTC. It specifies CASTVTGSGHYGYTF.

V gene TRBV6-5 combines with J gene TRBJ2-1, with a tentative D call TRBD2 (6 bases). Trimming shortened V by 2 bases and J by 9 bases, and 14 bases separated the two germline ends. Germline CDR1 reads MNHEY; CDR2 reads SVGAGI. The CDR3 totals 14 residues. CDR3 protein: CASSYDTLGSEQFF. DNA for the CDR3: TGTGCCAGCAGTTACGACACCCTCGGGAGTGAGCAGTTCTTC.

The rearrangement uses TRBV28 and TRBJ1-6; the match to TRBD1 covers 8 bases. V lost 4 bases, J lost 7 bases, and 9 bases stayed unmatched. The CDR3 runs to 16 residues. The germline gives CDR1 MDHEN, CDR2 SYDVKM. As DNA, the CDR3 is TGTGCCAGCAGTTCTCCAGGACAGGGTGTAAATTCACCCCTCCACTTT. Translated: CASSSPGQGVNSPLHF. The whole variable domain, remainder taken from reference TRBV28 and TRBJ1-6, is DVKVTQSSRYLVKRTGEKVFLECVQDMDHENMFWYRQDPGLGLRLIYFSYDVKMKEKGDIPEGYSVSREKKERFSLILESASTNQTSMYLCASSSPGQGVNSPLHFGNGTRLTVT.

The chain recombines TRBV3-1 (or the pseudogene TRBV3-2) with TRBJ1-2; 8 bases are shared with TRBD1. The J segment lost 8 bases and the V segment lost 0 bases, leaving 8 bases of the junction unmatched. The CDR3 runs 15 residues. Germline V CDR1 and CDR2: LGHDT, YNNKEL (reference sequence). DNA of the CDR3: TGTGCCAGCAGCCAAGACTGGGCGACAGGGGACGGCTACACCTTC. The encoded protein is CASSQDWATGDGYTF.

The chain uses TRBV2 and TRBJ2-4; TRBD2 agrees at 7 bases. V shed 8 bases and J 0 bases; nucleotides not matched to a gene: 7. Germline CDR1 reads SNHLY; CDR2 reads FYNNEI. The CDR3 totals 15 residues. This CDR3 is CASSGTTLAKNIQYF. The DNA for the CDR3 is TGTGCCAGCTCTGGGACTACTCTAGCCAAAAACATTCAGTACTTC.

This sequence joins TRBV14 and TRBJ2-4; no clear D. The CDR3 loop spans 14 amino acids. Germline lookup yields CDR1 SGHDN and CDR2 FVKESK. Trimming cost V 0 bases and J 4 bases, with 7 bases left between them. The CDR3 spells CASSQDAGKNIQYF. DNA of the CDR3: TGTGCCAGCAGCCAAGATGCCGGGAAAAACATTCAGTACTTC.

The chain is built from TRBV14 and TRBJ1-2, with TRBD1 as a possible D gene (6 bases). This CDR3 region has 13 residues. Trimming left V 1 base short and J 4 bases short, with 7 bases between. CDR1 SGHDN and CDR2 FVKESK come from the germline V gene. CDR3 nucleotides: TGTGCCAGCAGCCAAGCAGGGGTCTATGGCTACACCTTC. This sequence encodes CASSQAGVYGYTF.

The CDR3 DNA reads TGTGCCAGCAGCCCCGGGACTAGCAAAAACACCGGGGAGCTGTTTTTT. It codes for CASSPGTSKNTGELFF. V usage is TRBV11-2 and J usage is TRBJ2-2; 9 bases map to TRBD2. The V gene's germline CDR1 is SGHAT and CDR2 FQNNGV. V gave up 5 bases and J gave up 2 bases; unmatched junction bases: 6. This CDR3 contains 16 residues. The variable domain in full, with the rest retrieved from reference TRBV11-2 and TRBJ2-2, is EAGVAQSPRYKIIEKRQSVAFWCNPISGHATLYWYQQILGQGPKLLIQFQNNGVVDDSQLPKDRFSAERLKGVDSTLKIQPAKLEDSAVYLCASSPGTSKNTGELFFGEGSRLTVL.

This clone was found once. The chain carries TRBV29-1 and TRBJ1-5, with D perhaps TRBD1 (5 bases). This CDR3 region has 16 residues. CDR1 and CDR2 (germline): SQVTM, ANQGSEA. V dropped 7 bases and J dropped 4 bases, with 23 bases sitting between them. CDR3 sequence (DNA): TGCAGCGACAATAATCCTGCGCAGGGTTGTAATCAGCCCCAGCATTTT. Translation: CSDNNPAQGCNQPQHF. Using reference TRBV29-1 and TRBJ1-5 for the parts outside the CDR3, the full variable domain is SAVISQKPSRDICQRGTSLTIQCQVDSQVTMMFWYRQQPGQSLTLIATANQGSEATYESGFVIDKFPISRPNLTFSTLTVSNMSPEDSSIYLCSDNNPAQGCNQPQHFGDGTRLSIL.

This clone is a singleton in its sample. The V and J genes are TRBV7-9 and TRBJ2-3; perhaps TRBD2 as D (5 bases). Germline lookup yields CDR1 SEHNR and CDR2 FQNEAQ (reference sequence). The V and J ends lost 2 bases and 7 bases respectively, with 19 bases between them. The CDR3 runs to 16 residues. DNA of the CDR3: TGTGCCAGCAGCTTACCTTGGTCCCGGGGTTCGTATACGCAGTATTTT. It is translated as CASSLPWSRGSYTQYF.